Each of the 2 T cell receptor beta chains below was sequenced from the same sample in a study of PD-1 blockade in classical Hodgkin lymphoma. Time point reported: cycle 4 day 1 (C4D1), after five to seven weeks of nivolumab. After autologous stem cell transplantation all patients relapsed, and prior brentuximab vedotin exposure differed between cohorts. The assay was immunoSEQ multiplex PCR, and TCRdb's table has in-frame clones only and misses some. Of 30,000 or so clones listed, almost 85% were seen once; the top ten hold around a sixth. The specimen was peripheral blood mononuclear cells (PBMCs), collected before the fourth cycle of nivolumab. The receptors stem from a human donor with classical Hodgkin lymphoma.

V gene TRBV6-6 combines with J gene TRBJ1-1; D gene ambiguous. Trimming took off 0 bases at V and 1 base at J, with 12 bases between the two ends. Germline V gene sequence: CDR1 MNHNY, CDR2 SVGAGI (reference sequence). The CDR3 runs to 16 residues. The CDR3 DNA reads as TGTGCCAGCAGTTACTCGAGTCCTGGGAAGAACACTGAAGCTTTCTTT. Its translation is CASSYSSPGKNTEAFF.

The gene calls are TRBV11-1 and TRBJ1-2, with a weak D call TRBD1 (5 bases). Trimming removed 2 bases at V and 2 bases at J, with 6 bases between. The germline V gene has CDR1 SGHAT and CDR2 FQDESV (reference sequence). This CDR3 contains 13 residues. The CDR3 coding sequence is TGTGCCAGCAGCTTACGGGGGAACTATGGCTACACCTTC. Translation: CASSLRGNYGYTF.